This T cell receptor beta chain was profiled in a study of graft-versus-host responses after intestinal transplantation. Method: immunoSEQ multiplex PCR; TCRdb's copy keeps in-frame clones and lacks some. The sample includes about 28,000 clones, roughly 80% seen only once; the top ten take roughly 19%. Germline CDR1 and CDR2: MNHEY and SVGAGI. J was trimmed by 7 bases and V by 1 base; bases with no gene match: 9. CDR3 size: 16 residues. Remarks on this clone: The antigen is undetermined.

Sequenced here: unstimulated CD8+ T cells sorted from spleen or lymph node cells, sampled before intestinal transplant. The origin of this receptor is a human donor who received an intestinal transplant. The J gene is TRBJ2-1, the V gene TRBV6-5, with TRBD2 identical over 8 bases. CDR3 DNA: TGTGCCAGCAGTTACTTAACGGGAGGGCCGATGAATGAGCAGTTCTTC. Its translation is CASSYLTGGPMNEQFF.